The rows below give T cell receptor beta chains drawn from one sample of a study of cytomegalovirus exposure and HLA in healthy donors. Profiled with immunoSEQ multiplex PCR; TCRdb holds only in-frame clones, not every one. Here the sample spans about 56,000 clones, roughly nine tenths being singletons. The specimen was PBMCs. The receptor set was obtained from a man aged 18 to 35 in good health and CMV-seronegative. Both conserved end residues are part of each CDR3. The D gene is left open where the match is weak. Some rows mark clone size as missing; the rest say once, few, many or name a class of expanded clone.

clone_size: NA
v_call: TRBV13
d_call: NA
j_call: TRBJ2-7
cdr3_aa: CASSNSPGWNEQYF
cdr3_nt: TGTGCCAGCAGCAATTCCCCAGGGTGGAACGAGCAGTACTTC

clone_size: NA
v_call: TRBV4-1
d_call: TRBD2
j_call: TRBJ2-1
cdr3_aa: CASSQGGLAGNEQFF
cdr3_nt: TGCGCCAGCAGCCAAGGGGGACTAGCGGGCAATGAGCAGTTCTTC

clone_size: once
v_call: TRBV5-4
d_call: NA
j_call: TRBJ2-3
cdr3_aa: CASSSQGGTDTQYF
cdr3_nt: TGTGCCAGCAGTTCCCAGGGGGGAACAGATACGCAGTATTTT

clone_size: NA
v_call: TRBV4-1
d_call: NA
j_call: TRBJ1-1
cdr3_aa: CASSQQGKNTEAFF
cdr3_nt: TGCGCCAGCAGCCAACAGGGGAAGAACACTGAAGCTTTCTTT

clone_size: once
v_call: TRBV19
d_call: NA
j_call: TRBJ2-3
cdr3_aa: CASRIAASTDTQYF
cdr3_nt: TGTGCCAGCCGAATAGCGGCCAGCACAGATACGCAGTATTTT

clone_size: NA
v_call: TRBV7-3
d_call: TRBD1
j_call: TRBJ2-7
cdr3_aa: CASSLTGGGYEQYF
cdr3_nt: TGTGCCAGCAGCTTGACAGGGGGCGGGTACGAGCAGTACTTC

clone_size: NA
v_call: TRBV19
d_call: NA
j_call: TRBJ1-5
cdr3_aa: CASSKQGVGNQPQHF
cdr3_nt: TGTGCCAGTAGTAAACAGGGTGTCGGCAATCAGCCCCAGCATTTT

clone_size: NA
v_call: TRBV29-1
d_call: NA
j_call: TRBJ2-5
cdr3_aa: CSVGRDSRETQYF
cdr3_nt: TGCAGCGTTGGGCGGGACAGCCGAGAGACCCAGTACTTC

clone_size: NA
v_call: TRBV2
d_call: NA
j_call: TRBJ2-7
cdr3_aa: CASGQTGSYEQYF
cdr3_nt: TGTGCCAGCGGTCAGACAGGCTCCTACGAGCAGTACTTC

clone_size: NA
v_call: TRBV28
d_call: NA
j_call: TRBJ1-5
cdr3_aa: CASSRGGVSQPQHF
cdr3_nt: TGTGCCAGCAGCCGCGGGGGAGTAAGTCAGCCCCAGCATTTT

clone_size: NA
v_call: TRBV7-9
d_call: NA
j_call: TRBJ1-2
cdr3_aa: CASSLNNPYGYTF
cdr3_nt: TGTGCCAGCAGCTTAAACAATCCCTATGGCTACACCTTC

clone_size: NA
v_call: TRBV27
d_call: TRBD2
j_call: TRBJ2-1
cdr3_aa: CASSSGTSGRGEQFF
cdr3_nt: TGTGCCAGCAGTTCCGGGACTAGCGGGAGAGGTGAGCAGTTCTTC

clone_size: NA
v_call: TRBV11-2
d_call: TRBD2
j_call: TRBJ2-1
cdr3_aa: CASSRTGLAAYNEQFF
cdr3_nt: TGTGCCAGCAGCAGGACGGGACTAGCGGCCTACAATGAGCAGTTCTTC

clone_size: NA
v_call: TRBV19
d_call: NA
j_call: TRBJ2-2
cdr3_aa: CASSQTAGTGELFF
cdr3_nt: TGTGCCAGTAGTCAAACCGCAGGGACCGGGGAGCTGTTTTTT

clone_size: NA
v_call: TRBV6-5
d_call: TRBD1
j_call: TRBJ2-2
cdr3_aa: CASSQDRVTGELFF
cdr3_nt: TGTGCCAGCAGCCAGGACAGGGTCACCGGGGAGCTGTTTTTT

clone_size: NA
v_call: TRBV6-1
d_call: NA
j_call: TRBJ1-2
cdr3_aa: CASSEAPANYGYTF
cdr3_nt: TGTGCCAGCAGTGAAGCTCCAGCTAACTATGGCTACACCTTC

clone_size: NA
v_call: TRBV7-2
d_call: TRBD1
j_call: TRBJ1-1
cdr3_aa: CASNQTGVHTEAFF
cdr3_nt: TGTGCCAGCAACCAAACAGGGGTTCACACTGAAGCTTTCTTT

clone_size: NA
v_call: TRBV9
d_call: NA
j_call: TRBJ2-7
cdr3_aa: CASSVAGRGYEQYF
cdr3_nt: TGTGCCAGCAGCGTAGCTGGCAGGGGCTACGAGCAGTACTTC

clone_size: NA
v_call: TRBV7-9
d_call: NA
j_call: TRBJ2-5
cdr3_aa: CASRGGSLQETQYF
cdr3_nt: TGTGCCAGCCGCGGAGGGTCCCTCCAAGAGACCCAGTACTTC

clone_size: NA
v_call: TRBV28
d_call: TRBD2
j_call: TRBJ2-1
cdr3_aa: CASTSGLGESYNEQFF
cdr3_nt: TGTGCCAGCACCTCAGGACTAGGAGAGTCCTACAATGAGCAGTTCTTC

clone_size: NA
v_call: TRBV9
d_call: TRBD1
j_call: TRBJ2-5
cdr3_aa: CASSVRDREIETQYF
cdr3_nt: TGTGCCAGCAGCGTACGGGACAGGGAAATCGAGACCCAGTACTTC

clone_size: few
v_call: TRBV5-6
d_call: TRBD1
j_call: TRBJ2-5
cdr3_aa: CASSLASDRGRLGETQYF
cdr3_nt: TGTGCCAGCAGCTTGGCATCGGACAGGGGGCGCCTGGGAGAGACCCAGTACTTC

clone_size: NA
v_call: TRBV4-3
d_call: NA
j_call: TRBJ2-5
cdr3_aa: CASSLLRRILGGQETQYF
cdr3_nt: TGCGCCAGCAGCCTCCTCCGGCGTATTTTAGGGGGCCAAGAGACCCAGTACTTC

clone_size: NA
v_call: TRBV7-2
d_call: TRBD2
j_call: TRBJ2-1
cdr3_aa: CASSSGGLAGHNEQFF
cdr3_nt: TGTGCCAGCAGCTCAGGGGGACTAGCGGGCCACAATGAGCAGTTCTTC

clone_size: once
v_call: TRBV28
d_call: NA
j_call: TRBJ1-2
cdr3_aa: CASRMTGRYGYTF
cdr3_nt: TGTGCCAGCCGTATGACGGGAAGGTATGGCTACACCTTC

clone_size: once
v_call: TRBV11-2
d_call: TRBD2
j_call: TRBJ2-5
cdr3_aa: CASSWGTSGKKTQYF
cdr3_nt: TGTGCCAGCAGCTGGGGGACTAGCGGGAAAAAGACCCAGTACTTC

clone_size: NA
v_call: TRBV5-1
d_call: TRBD2
j_call: TRBJ2-3
cdr3_aa: CASSEGTSGRASSTDTQYF
cdr3_nt: TGCGCCAGCAGCGAGGGGACTAGCGGGAGGGCCTCTAGCACAGATACGCAGTATTTT

clone_size: NA
v_call: TRBV4-1
d_call: NA
j_call: TRBJ2-3
cdr3_aa: CASSQGFGGKSTDTQYF
cdr3_nt: TGCGCCAGCAGCCAAGGGTTCGGCGGGAAAAGCACAGATACGCAGTATTTT

clone_size: NA
v_call: TRBV28
d_call: NA
j_call: TRBJ2-3
cdr3_aa: CASRATRPLHTQYF
cdr3_nt: TGTGCCAGCAGGGCGACTAGGCCTCTACATACGCAGTATTTT

clone_size: NA
v_call: TRBV6-5
d_call: TRBD1
j_call: TRBJ2-4
cdr3_aa: CASSWDRGNIQYF
cdr3_nt: TGTGCCAGCAGTTGGGACAGGGGAAACATTCAGTACTTC

clone_size: NA
v_call: TRBV6-1
d_call: NA
j_call: TRBJ1-4
cdr3_aa: CASNQGLWEKLFF
cdr3_nt: TGTGCCAGCAATCAGGGGTTATGGGAAAAACTGTTTTTT

clone_size: NA
v_call: TRBV19
d_call: NA
j_call: TRBJ2-3
cdr3_aa: CASSTAVNTQYF
cdr3_nt: TGTGCCAGTAGTACGGCGGTAAATACGCAGTATTTT

clone_size: NA
v_call: TRBV5-5
d_call: NA
j_call: TRBJ2-7
cdr3_aa: CASSHRTLYEQYF
cdr3_nt: TGTGCCAGCAGCCACCGGACTCTCTACGAGCAGTACTTC

clone_size: NA
v_call: TRBV19
d_call: TRBD1
j_call: TRBJ1-1
cdr3_aa: CAIADRANTEAFF
cdr3_nt: TGTGCCATCGCAGACAGGGCCAACACTGAAGCTTTCTTT

clone_size: NA
v_call: TRBV6-4
d_call: NA
j_call: TRBJ1-1
cdr3_aa: CASSLTVNTEAFF
cdr3_nt: TGTGCCAGCAGCCTAACGGTGAACACTGAAGCTTTCTTT

clone_size: NA
v_call: TRBV29-1
d_call: NA
j_call: TRBJ1-1
cdr3_aa: CSVVGATEAFF
cdr3_nt: TGCAGCGTTGTAGGGGCCACTGAAGCTTTCTTT

clone_size: NA
v_call: TRBV5-1
d_call: NA
j_call: TRBJ1-4
cdr3_aa: CASSSSKNRTVDEKLFF
cdr3_nt: TGCGCCAGCAGCTCCAGTAAAAACCGGACAGTGGATGAAAAACTGTTTTTT

clone_size: NA
v_call: TRBV19
d_call: TRBD2
j_call: TRBJ2-3
cdr3_aa: CASSTRLGLAVDTDTQYF
cdr3_nt: TGTGCCAGTAGTACAAGACTTGGACTAGCAGTCGACACAGATACGCAGTATTTT

clone_size: NA
v_call: TRBV19
d_call: TRBD2
j_call: TRBJ2-5
cdr3_aa: CASSPSSGLAAETQYF
cdr3_nt: TGTGCCAGTAGTCCTTCATCAGGACTAGCCGCAGAGACCCAGTACTTC